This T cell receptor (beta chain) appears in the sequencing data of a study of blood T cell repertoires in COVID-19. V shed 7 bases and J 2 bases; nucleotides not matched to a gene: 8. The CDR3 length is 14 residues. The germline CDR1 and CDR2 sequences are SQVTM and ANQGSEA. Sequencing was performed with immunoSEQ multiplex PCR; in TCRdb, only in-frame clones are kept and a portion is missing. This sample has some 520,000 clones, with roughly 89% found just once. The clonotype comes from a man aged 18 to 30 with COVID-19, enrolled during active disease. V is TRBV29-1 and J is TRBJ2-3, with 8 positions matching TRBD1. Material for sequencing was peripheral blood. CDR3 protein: CSAGQGGDTDTQYF. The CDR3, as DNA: TGCAGCGCCGGACAGGGTGGAGACACAGATACGCAGTATTTT.